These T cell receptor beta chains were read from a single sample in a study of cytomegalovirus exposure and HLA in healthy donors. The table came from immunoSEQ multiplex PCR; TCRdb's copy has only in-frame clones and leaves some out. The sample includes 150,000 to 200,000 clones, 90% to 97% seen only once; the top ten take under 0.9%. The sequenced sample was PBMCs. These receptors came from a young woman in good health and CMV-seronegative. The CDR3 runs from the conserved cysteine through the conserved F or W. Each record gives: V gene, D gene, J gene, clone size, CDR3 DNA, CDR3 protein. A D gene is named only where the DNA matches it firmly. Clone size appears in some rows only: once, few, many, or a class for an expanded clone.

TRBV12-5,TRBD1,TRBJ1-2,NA,TGTGCTAGTGGTTCCGGACAGGGCCACTATGGCTACACCTTC,CASGSGQGHYGYTF
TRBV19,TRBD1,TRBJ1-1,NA,TGTGCCAGTAGTCCCCTGGGACAGGTTAACACTGAAGCTTTCTTT,CASSPLGQVNTEAFF
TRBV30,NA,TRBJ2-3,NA,TGTGCCTGGAGCCCGGGAAATACGCAGTATTTT,CAWSPGNTQYF
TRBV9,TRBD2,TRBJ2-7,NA,TGTGCCAGCAGCGAGGGGACTAGCGGATCCTACGAGCAGTACTTC,CASSEGTSGSYEQYF
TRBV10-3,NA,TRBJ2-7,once,TGTGCCATCAGTCCTATTGCGGGGTACGAGCAGTACTTC,CAISPIAGYEQYF
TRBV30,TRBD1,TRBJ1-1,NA,TGTGCCTGGAGTGTAAAGGGGGCCGGTAACACTGAAGCTTTCTTT,CAWSVKGAGNTEAFF
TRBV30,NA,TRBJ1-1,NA,TGTGCCTGGAGTGCAGAGAACACTGAAGCTTTCTTT,CAWSAENTEAFF
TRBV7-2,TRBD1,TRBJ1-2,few,TGTGCCAGCAGCCAGACTGTCGGGACAGGGTACACCTTC,CASSQTVGTGYTF
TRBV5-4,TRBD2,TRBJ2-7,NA,TGTGCCAGCAGTCAGACCGGGACTAGCGGGGAAGAGCAGTACTTC,CASSQTGTSGEEQYF
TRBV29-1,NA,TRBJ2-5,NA,TGCAGCGTAGAACCCTCCTCCAGGGCAGACGAGACCCAGTACTTC,CSVEPSSRADETQYF
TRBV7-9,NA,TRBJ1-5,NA,TGTGCCAGCAGTAGTTCGGACAGCAGCAATCAGCCCCAGCATTTT,CASSSSDSSNQPQHF
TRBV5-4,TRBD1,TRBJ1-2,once,TGTGCCAGCAGCTTGGGACAGGGGTATTATGGCTACACCTTC,CASSLGQGYYGYTF
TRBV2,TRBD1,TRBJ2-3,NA,TGTGCCAGCGTTGAGGGGACAGGGAGCACAGATACGCAGTATTTT,CASVEGTGSTDTQYF
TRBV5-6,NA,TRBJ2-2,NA,TGTGCCAGCAGCCGGACTGCGAGCACCGGGGAGCTGTTTTTT,CASSRTASTGELFF
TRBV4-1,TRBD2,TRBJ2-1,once,TGCGCCAGCAGCCAAGTAGGCGGGGGAAATGAGCAGTTCTTC,CASSQVGGGNEQFF
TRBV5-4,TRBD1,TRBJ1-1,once,TGTGCCAGCAGCCAAGGGACAGGGAACACTGAAGCTTTCTTT,CASSQGTGNTEAFF